These T cell receptor beta chains were read from a single sample in a study of ipilimumab plus nivolumab after autologous stem cell transplantation. Assay used: immunoSEQ multiplex PCR; TCRdb lists only in-frame clones, some missing. The sample includes about 17,000 clones, around four fifths of them seen just once. Sequences were derived from PBMCs, sampled in a trial of ipilimumab plus nivolumab as post-transplant consolidation. The receptor source for this set is a male donor with diffuse large B-cell lymphoma. Each CDR3 is given with its conserved first and last residue. The order of the fields is V gene, clone size, J gene, CDR3 protein. Part of the rows lack a size; the others show once, few, many or a class for expanded clones.

v_call: TRBV7-2
clone_size: -
j_call: TRBJ2-7
cdr3_aa: CASSHEDGYEQYF

v_call: TRBV6-1
clone_size: once
j_call: TRBJ1-5
cdr3_aa: CASSEALLGGAVNQPQHF

v_call: TRBV7-6
clone_size: -
j_call: TRBJ2-7
cdr3_aa: CASSTDRGRDEQYF

v_call: TRBV5-5
clone_size: -
j_call: TRBJ2-7
cdr3_aa: CASSSASYEQYF

v_call: TRBV2
clone_size: -
j_call: TRBJ1-1
cdr3_aa: CASSVDSLNTEAFF

v_call: TRBV4-2
clone_size: -
j_call: TRBJ2-5
cdr3_aa: CASSQAWGTEETQYF

v_call: TRBV5-1
clone_size: few
j_call: TRBJ2-3
cdr3_aa: CASRYGQGQDTQYF

v_call: TRBV7-6
clone_size: -
j_call: TRBJ2-3
cdr3_aa: CASSLRTGRDTQYF

v_call: TRBV11-1
clone_size: -
j_call: TRBJ1-1
cdr3_aa: CASLNSLNTEAFF

v_call: TRBV29-1
clone_size: -
j_call: TRBJ1-1
cdr3_aa: CSVNRGGTEAFF

v_call: TRBV4-3
clone_size: -
j_call: TRBJ1-4
cdr3_aa: CASSQEAVINEKLFF

v_call: TRBV5-1
clone_size: -
j_call: TRBJ2-7
cdr3_aa: CASSLEQGGYEQYF

v_call: TRBV19
clone_size: -
j_call: TRBJ2-1
cdr3_aa: CASSPVVSGGSSEQFF

v_call: TRBV6-6
clone_size: -
j_call: TRBJ2-2
cdr3_aa: CASSFGGGLAGELFF

v_call: TRBV5-5
clone_size: once
j_call: TRBJ2-5
cdr3_aa: CASSPIYFSGGHQETQYF

v_call: TRBV5-6
clone_size: -
j_call: TRBJ1-5
cdr3_aa: CASSRQGQPQHF

v_call: TRBV6-1
clone_size: -
j_call: TRBJ1-4
cdr3_aa: CATEGQGLEEKLFF

v_call: TRBV5-1
clone_size: -
j_call: TRBJ1-1
cdr3_aa: CASSLLPELEAFF

v_call: TRBV4-1
clone_size: -
j_call: TRBJ2-7
cdr3_aa: CASSLTSRTYEQYF

v_call: TRBV19
clone_size: -
j_call: TRBJ2-5
cdr3_aa: CATSVVAGEETQYF

v_call: TRBV19
clone_size: -
j_call: TRBJ2-1
cdr3_aa: CASSIVTSLSSYNEQFF

v_call: TRBV6-6
clone_size: -
j_call: TRBJ1-3
cdr3_aa: CASGQTGIGNTIYF

v_call: TRBV4-1
clone_size: -
j_call: TRBJ2-7
cdr3_aa: CASSQDGQGFREQYF

v_call: TRBV5-1
clone_size: -
j_call: TRBJ2-3
cdr3_aa: CASSLESGSTDTQYF

v_call: TRBV2
clone_size: -
j_call: TRBJ1-5
cdr3_aa: CASDGGMSNQPQHF

v_call: TRBV5-1
clone_size: few
j_call: TRBJ2-3
cdr3_aa: CASSLVGLSGDTQYF

v_call: TRBV19
clone_size: -
j_call: TRBJ1-2
cdr3_aa: CASSIGDRVRGYTF

v_call: TRBV7-2
clone_size: -
j_call: TRBJ2-1
cdr3_aa: CASSPQAGGTYNEQFF

v_call: TRBV5-1
clone_size: -
j_call: TRBJ1-3
cdr3_aa: CASSLEAGGNTIYF

v_call: TRBV4-3
clone_size: once
j_call: TRBJ2-1
cdr3_aa: CASSQDIRGKQFF

v_call: TRBV4-2
clone_size: few
j_call: TRBJ1-1
cdr3_aa: CASSQDNRQGDTEAFF

v_call: TRBV19
clone_size: -
j_call: TRBJ2-7
cdr3_aa: CASSPRTANPYEQYF

v_call: TRBV27
clone_size: -
j_call: TRBJ2-5
cdr3_aa: CASRPSPGETQYF

v_call: TRBV27
clone_size: -
j_call: TRBJ1-5
cdr3_aa: CATSRQGGNQPQHF

v_call: TRBV27
clone_size: few
j_call: TRBJ1-1
cdr3_aa: CASSLKDMNTEAFF

v_call: TRBV23-1
clone_size: -
j_call: TRBJ2-3
cdr3_aa: CASSPGQDRSTDTQYF

v_call: TRBV2
clone_size: -
j_call: TRBJ1-5
cdr3_aa: CASSDELGNQPQHF

v_call: TRBV7-9
clone_size: -
j_call: TRBJ1-2
cdr3_aa: CASSLAGDGYTF

v_call: TRBV2
clone_size: -
j_call: TRBJ2-7
cdr3_aa: CASNPLAGQGDGEQYF

v_call: TRBV6-6
clone_size: -
j_call: TRBJ1-1
cdr3_aa: CASSYLETNTEAFF

v_call: TRBV4-2
clone_size: -
j_call: TRBJ2-2
cdr3_aa: CASRRIGTELTGELFF

v_call: TRBV6-6
clone_size: -
j_call: TRBJ2-3
cdr3_aa: CASIPSGGARGQYF

v_call: TRBV29-1
clone_size: -
j_call: TRBJ2-6
cdr3_aa: CSVEDNNSGANVLTF

v_call: TRBV25-1
clone_size: -
j_call: TRBJ2-7
cdr3_aa: CASSDANRGLYEQYF

v_call: TRBV19
clone_size: -
j_call: TRBJ1-6
cdr3_aa: CASRTQGEDSPLHF

v_call: TRBV6-5
clone_size: once
j_call: TRBJ1-4
cdr3_aa: CASSYSAKANEKLFF

v_call: TRBV9
clone_size: -
j_call: TRBJ2-3
cdr3_aa: CASSVGRSDTQYF

v_call: TRBV29-1
clone_size: -
j_call: TRBJ1-1
cdr3_aa: CSVQTKNTEAFF

v_call: TRBV5-3
clone_size: -
j_call: TRBJ2-7
cdr3_aa: CARSLEARGSEQYF

v_call: TRBV5-4
clone_size: -
j_call: TRBJ2-1
cdr3_aa: CASSLQNEQFF

v_call: TRBV2
clone_size: -
j_call: TRBJ2-5
cdr3_aa: CASSIGLRATQYF